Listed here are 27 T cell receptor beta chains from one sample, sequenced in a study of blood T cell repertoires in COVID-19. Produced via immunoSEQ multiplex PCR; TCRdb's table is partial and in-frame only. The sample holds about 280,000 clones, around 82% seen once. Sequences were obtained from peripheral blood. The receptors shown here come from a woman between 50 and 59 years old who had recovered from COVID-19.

Written as DNA, the CDR3 is TGCGCCAGCAGCGCCGGACAGGGCGGTAATTCACCCCTCCACTTT. Translation gives CASSAGQGGNSPLHF. The chain is built from TRBV5-1 and TRBJ1-6; 8 bases fit TRBD1. The J segment lost 6 bases and the V segment lost 4 bases, leaving 6 bases of the junction unmatched. This CDR3 has 15 residues. Germline V lookup: CDR1 SGHRS, CDR2 YFSETQ.

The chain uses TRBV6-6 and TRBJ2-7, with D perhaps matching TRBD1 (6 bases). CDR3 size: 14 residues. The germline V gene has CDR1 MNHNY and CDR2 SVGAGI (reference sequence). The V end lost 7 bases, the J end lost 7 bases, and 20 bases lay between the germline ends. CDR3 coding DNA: TGTGCCAGCAATGGTGTGTCAGGGGCAGGAGAGCAGTACTTC. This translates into CASNGVSGAGEQYF.

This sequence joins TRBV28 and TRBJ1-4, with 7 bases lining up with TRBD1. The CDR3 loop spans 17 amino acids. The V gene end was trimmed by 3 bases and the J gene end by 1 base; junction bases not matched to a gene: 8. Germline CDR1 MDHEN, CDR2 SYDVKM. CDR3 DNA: TGTGCCAGCAGTTTCTCAAGACAGGGATTAACTAATGAAAAACTGTTTTTT. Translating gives CASSFSRQGLTNEKLFF.

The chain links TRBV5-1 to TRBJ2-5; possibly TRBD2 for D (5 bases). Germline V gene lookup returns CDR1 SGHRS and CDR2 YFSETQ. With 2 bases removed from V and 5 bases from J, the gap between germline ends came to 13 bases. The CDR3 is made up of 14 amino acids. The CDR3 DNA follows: TGCGCCAGCAGCTTCACTAGTCGGGTGGAGACCCAGTACTTC. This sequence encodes CASSFTSRVETQYF.

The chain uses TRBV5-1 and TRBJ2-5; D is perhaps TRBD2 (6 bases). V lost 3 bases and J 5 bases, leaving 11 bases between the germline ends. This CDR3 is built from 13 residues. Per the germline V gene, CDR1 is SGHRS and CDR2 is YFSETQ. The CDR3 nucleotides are TGCGCCAGCAGCTGGGAGGCAGGGGAGACCCAGTACTTC. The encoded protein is CASSWEAGETQYF.

CDR3 DNA sequence: TGTGCCAGCAGCTTGGGCGGGAGGGCCGATGAGCAGTTCTTC. It encodes CASSLGGRADEQFF. The gene calls are TRBV5-4 and TRBJ2-1; the match to TRBD2 covers 9 bases. V shed 0 bases and J 8 bases; nucleotides not matched to a gene: 3. Germline lookup yields CDR1 SGHNT and CDR2 YYREEE (reference sequence). The CDR3 contains 14 residues.

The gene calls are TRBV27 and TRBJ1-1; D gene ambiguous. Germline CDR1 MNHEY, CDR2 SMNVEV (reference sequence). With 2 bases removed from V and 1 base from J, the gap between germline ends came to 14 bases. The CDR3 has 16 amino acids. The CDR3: CASSLTVTWSNTEAFF. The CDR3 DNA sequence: TGTGCCAGCAGTTTAACCGTCACATGGTCGAACACTGAAGCTTTCTTT.

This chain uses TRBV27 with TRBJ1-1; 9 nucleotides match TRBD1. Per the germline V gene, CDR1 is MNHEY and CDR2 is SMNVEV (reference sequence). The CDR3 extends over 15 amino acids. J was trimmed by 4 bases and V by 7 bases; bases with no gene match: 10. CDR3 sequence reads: CASKLTGGIRTEAFF. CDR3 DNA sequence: TGTGCCAGCAAACTGACAGGGGGAATCCGCACTGAAGCTTTCTTT.

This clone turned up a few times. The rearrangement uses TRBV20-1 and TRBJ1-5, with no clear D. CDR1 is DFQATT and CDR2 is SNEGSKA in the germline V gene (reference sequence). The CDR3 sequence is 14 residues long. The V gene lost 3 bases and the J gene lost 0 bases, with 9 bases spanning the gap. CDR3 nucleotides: TGCAGTGCTAGTCGCCAGGATAGCAATCAGCCCCAGCATTTT. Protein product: CSASRQDSNQPQHF.

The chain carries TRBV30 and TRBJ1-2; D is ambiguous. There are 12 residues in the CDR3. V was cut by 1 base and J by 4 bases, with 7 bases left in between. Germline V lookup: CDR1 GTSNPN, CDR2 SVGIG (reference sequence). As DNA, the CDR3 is TGTGCCTGGAGTGCGGAGTTCTATGGCTACACCTTC. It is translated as CAWSAEFYGYTF.

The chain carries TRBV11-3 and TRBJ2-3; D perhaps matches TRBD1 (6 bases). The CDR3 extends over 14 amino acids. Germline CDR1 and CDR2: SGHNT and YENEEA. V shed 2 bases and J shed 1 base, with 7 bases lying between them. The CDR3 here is CASSLRQGTDTQYF. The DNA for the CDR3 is TGTGCCAGCAGCTTAAGACAGGGCACAGATACGCAGTATTTT.

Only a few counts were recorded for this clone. The CDR3 spells CASSPGTGSSYEQYF. The DNA of the CDR3 is TGTGCCAGCAGCCCCGGGACAGGGAGCTCCTACGAGCAGTACTTC. The chain links TRBV3-1 (or the pseudogene TRBV3-2) to TRBJ2-7, with 9 bases identical to TRBD1. The V segment lost 4 bases and the J segment 0 bases; nucleotides outside the gene matches: 4. CDR1 is LGHDT and CDR2 is YNNKEL in the germline V gene (reference sequence). The CDR3 runs 15 residues.

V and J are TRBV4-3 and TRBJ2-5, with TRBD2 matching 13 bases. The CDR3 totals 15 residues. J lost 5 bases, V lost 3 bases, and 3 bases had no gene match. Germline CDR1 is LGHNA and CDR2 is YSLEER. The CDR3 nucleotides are TGCGCCAGCAGCCACGGGACTAGCGGGACCGAGACCCAGTACTTC. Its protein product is CASSHGTSGTETQYF.

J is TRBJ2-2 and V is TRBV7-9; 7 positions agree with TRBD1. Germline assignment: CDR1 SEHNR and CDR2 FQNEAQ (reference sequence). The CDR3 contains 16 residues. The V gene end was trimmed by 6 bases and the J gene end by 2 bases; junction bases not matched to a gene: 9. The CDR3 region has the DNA TGTGCCAGCAGAGAACCGGGACAGTCTAACACCGGGGAGCTGTTTTTT. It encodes CASREPGQSNTGELFF.

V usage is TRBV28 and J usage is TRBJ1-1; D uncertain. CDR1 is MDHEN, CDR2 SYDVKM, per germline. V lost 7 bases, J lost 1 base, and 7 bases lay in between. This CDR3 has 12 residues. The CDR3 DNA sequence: TGTGCCAGCAACTCAAAGAACACTGAAGCTTTCTTT. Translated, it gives CASNSKNTEAFF.

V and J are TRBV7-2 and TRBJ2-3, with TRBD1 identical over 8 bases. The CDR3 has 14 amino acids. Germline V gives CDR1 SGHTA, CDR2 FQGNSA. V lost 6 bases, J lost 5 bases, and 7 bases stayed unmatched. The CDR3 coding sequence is TGTGCCAGCAGTCCGAGCAGGGGGCAAGATACGCAGTATTTT. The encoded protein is CASSPSRGQDTQYF. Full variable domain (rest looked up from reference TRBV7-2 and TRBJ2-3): GAGVSQSPSNKVTEKGKDVELRCDPISGHTALYWYRQSLGQGLEFLIYFQGNSAPDKSGLPSDRFSAERTGGSVSTLTIQRTQQEDSAVYLCASSPSRGQDTQYFGPGTRLTVL.

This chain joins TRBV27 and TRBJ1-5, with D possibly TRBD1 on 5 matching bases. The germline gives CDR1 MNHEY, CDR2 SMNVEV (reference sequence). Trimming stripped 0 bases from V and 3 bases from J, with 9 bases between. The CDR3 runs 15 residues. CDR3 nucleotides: TGTGCCAGCAGTTTATCAGGGGAATACAATCAGCCCCAGCATTTT. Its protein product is CASSLSGEYNQPQHF.

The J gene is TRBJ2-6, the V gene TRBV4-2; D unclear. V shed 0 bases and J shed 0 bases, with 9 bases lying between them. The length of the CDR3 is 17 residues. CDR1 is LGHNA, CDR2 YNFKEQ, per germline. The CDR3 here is CASSQDRVASGANVLTF. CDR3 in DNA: TGTGCCAGCAGCCAAGATCGAGTAGCCTCTGGGGCCAACGTCCTGACTTTC.

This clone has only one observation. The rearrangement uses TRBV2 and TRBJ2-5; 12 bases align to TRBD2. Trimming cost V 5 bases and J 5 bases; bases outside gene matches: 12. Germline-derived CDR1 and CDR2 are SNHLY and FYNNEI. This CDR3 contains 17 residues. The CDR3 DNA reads TGTGCCAGCAGTACGACTAGCGGGAGTAGTGTTGCGGAGACCCAGTACTTC. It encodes CASSTTSGSSVAETQYF.

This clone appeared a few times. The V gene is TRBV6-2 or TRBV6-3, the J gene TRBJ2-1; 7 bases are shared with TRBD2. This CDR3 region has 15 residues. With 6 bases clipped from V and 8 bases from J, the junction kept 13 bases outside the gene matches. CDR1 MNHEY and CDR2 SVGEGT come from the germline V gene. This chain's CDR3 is CASSTRDYSMDEQFF. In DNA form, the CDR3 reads TGTGCCAGCAGCACCCGGGACTATAGCATGGATGAGCAGTTCTTC.

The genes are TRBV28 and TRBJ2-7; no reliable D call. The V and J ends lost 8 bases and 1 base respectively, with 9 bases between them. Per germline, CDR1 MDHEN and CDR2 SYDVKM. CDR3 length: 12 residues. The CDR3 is CASGSLSYEQYF. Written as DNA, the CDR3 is TGTGCCAGCGGATCACTATCCTACGAGCAGTACTTC. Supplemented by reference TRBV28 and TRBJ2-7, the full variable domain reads DVKVTQSSRYLVKRTGEKVFLECVQDMDHENMFWYRQDPGLGLRLIYFSYDVKMKEKGDIPEGYSVSREKKERFSLILESASTNQTSMYLCASGSLSYEQYFGPGTRLTVT.

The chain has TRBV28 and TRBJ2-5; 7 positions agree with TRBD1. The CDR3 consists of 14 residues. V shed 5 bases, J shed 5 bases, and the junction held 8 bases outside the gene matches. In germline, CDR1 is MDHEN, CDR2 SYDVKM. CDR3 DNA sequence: TGTGCCAGCAGTGCTTACAGGGGTCGGGAGACCCAGTACTTC. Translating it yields CASSAYRGRETQYF. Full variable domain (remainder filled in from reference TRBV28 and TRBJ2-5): DVKVTQSSRYLVKRTGEKVFLECVQDMDHENMFWYRQDPGLGLRLIYFSYDVKMKEKGDIPEGYSVSREKKERFSLILESASTNQTSMYLCASSAYRGRETQYFGPGTRLLVL.

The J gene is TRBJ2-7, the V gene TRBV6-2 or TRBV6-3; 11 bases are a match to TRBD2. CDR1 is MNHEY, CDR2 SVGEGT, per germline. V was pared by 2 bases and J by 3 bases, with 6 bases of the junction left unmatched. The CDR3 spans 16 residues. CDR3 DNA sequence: TGTGCCAGCAGTTACCCCCTAGCGGGGGGCCTCTACGAGCAGTACTTC. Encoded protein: CASSYPLAGGLYEQYF.

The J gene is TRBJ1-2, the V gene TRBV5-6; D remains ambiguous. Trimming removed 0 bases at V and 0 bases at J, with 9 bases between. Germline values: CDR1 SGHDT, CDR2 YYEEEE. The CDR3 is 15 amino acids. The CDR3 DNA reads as TGTGCCAGCAGCTTGGAACCCCACTCTAACTATGGCTACACCTTC. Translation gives CASSLEPHSNYGYTF.

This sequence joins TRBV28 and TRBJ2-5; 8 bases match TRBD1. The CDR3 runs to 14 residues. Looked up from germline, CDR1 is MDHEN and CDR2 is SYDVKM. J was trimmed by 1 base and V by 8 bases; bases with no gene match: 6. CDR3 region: CASWQGAFQETQYF. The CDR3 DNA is TGTGCCAGCTGGCAGGGGGCTTTCCAAGAGACCCAGTACTTC.

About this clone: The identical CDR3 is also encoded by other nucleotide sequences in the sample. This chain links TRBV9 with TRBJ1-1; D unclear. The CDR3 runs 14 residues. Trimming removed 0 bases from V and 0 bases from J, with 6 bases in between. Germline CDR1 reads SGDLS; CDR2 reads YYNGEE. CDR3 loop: CASSVGQMNTEAFF. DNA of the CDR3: TGTGCCAGCAGCGTAGGTCAGATGAACACTGAAGCTTTCTTT.

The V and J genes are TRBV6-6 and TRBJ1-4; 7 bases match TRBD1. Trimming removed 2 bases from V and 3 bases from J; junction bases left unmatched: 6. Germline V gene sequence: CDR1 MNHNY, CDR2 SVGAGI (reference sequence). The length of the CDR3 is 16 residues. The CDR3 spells CASSYTAQGSNEKLFF. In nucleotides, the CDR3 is TGTGCCAGCAGTTACACCGCACAGGGGTCTAATGAAAAACTGTTTTTT.